What follows are 4 T cell receptor beta chains derived from one specimen sequenced in a study of response to subunit inactivated influenza vaccine listed by TCRdb under 2018. Library preparation was by RT-PCR. Instrument on record: Illumina HiSeq 2500. TCRdb reprocessing: public reads trimmed at Q25 with fastp, clones called with MiXCR, in-frame beta chains kept. Every entry covers one CDR3 protein and lists the most common genes and DNA from its rows. The sample has 700,000 to 800,000 distinct CDR3 sequences on record, under 20% of them singletons. The ten largest clones represent roughly 11% of the sample. This sample comprised PBMCs from blood, obtained 4 to 6 days after vaccination. The origin of the receptors is a man aged 45 to 65 who received an inactivated influenza vaccine. Donor details come from another sample of the same person, matched by shared clones.

Only a few counts were recorded for this clonotype. The chain couples TRBV3-1 to TRBJ2-7, with TRBD2 matching over 8 bases. This CDR3 contains 16 residues. The germline gives CDR1 LGHDT, CDR2 YNNKEL (reference sequence). Trimming at V came to 3 bases and at J to 1 base, leaving 8 bases not matched to a gene. The CDR3 loop reads CASSHLSSGQSYEQYF. The CDR3 coding sequence is TGTGCCAGCAGCCATCTCTCTAGCGGGCAATCCTACGAGCAGTACTTC.

Only a few counts were recorded for this clonotype. The V gene is TRBV10-2, the J gene TRBJ2-2; TRBD2 matches 9 bases. The junction had 4 bases not matched to a gene; V was cut back by 6 bases and J by 5 bases. Germline V gene lookup returns CDR1 WSHSY and CDR2 SAAADI. The CDR3 length is 14 residues. The CDR3 DNA follows: TGCGCCAGCAGGGGGACTAGCAGGACCGGGGAGCTGTTTTTT. Protein sequence: CASRGTSRTGELFF.

This clonotype was counted between two and nine times. The chain links TRBV15 to TRBJ2-2; no clear D gene. Germline CDR1 is LNHNV and CDR2 is YYDKDF (reference sequence). This CDR3 region has 13 residues. V lost 1 base and J 6 bases, leaving 6 bases between the germline ends. CDR3 protein: CATSRVIPGELFF. CDR3 in DNA: TGTGCCACCAGCAGAGTGATTCCCGGGGAGCTGTTTTTT.

This clonotype occurred a few times. V usage is TRBV11-2 and J usage is TRBJ2-1, with 7 bases matching TRBD2. This CDR3 contains 18 residues. Germline V gene data show CDR1 as SGHAT and CDR2 as FQNNGV. Germline trimming cut 1 base from V and 0 bases from J; bases unmatched to any gene: 9. CDR3 coding DNA: TGTGCCAGCAGCTTAGTACTCTCCGGCGGGGGCTCCTACAATGAGCAGTTCTTC. Encoded protein: CASSLVLSGGGSYNEQFF.